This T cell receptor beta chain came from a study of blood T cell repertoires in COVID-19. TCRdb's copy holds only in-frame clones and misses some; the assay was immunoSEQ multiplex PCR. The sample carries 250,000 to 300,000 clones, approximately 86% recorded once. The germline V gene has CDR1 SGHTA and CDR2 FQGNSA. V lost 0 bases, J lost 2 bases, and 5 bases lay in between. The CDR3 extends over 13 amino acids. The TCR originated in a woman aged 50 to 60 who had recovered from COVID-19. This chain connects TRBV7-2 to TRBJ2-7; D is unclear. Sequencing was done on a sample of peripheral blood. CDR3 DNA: TGTGCCAGCAGCTTAGCCAAGCCCTACGAGCAGTACTTC. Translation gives CASSLAKPYEQYF.